The 23 T cell receptor beta chains given below trace back to one sample, sequenced in a study of shared clonotypes between healthy human individuals. This table comes from immunoSEQ multiplex PCR, and its TCRdb copy is limited to in-frame clones, with some not included. The sample records fewer than 1.4 million clones, approximately 80% being singletons. Sequencing input: memory CD4+ T cells from PBMCs. Sample subset: CD45RA-negative fraction. The receptors derive from a man aged 18-30 years in good health. Some clones in this sample may be carry-over from other donors' samples.

The CDR3 coding sequence is TGTGCCAGCAGCCTCCGACAGGGGGTTGGCTACACCTTC. Amino acids: CASSLRQGVGYTF. V gene TRBV7-2 combines with J gene TRBJ1-2, with 9 bases fitting TRBD1. CDR1 and CDR2 from the germline V gene are SGHTA and FQGNSA. Trimming at V came to 5 bases and at J to 7 bases, leaving 5 bases not matched to a gene. CDR3 length: 13 residues.

This chain uses TRBV9 with TRBJ2-2; D call uncertain. The CDR3 is 12 amino acids. The germline CDR1 and CDR2 sequences are SGDLS and YYNGEE. Trimming shortened V by 4 bases and J by 6 bases, and 7 bases separated the two germline ends. CDR3 DNA: TGTGCCAGCAGCCCCCGGGCCGGGGAGCTGTTTTTT. It translates to CASSPRAGELFF.

This clone was seen a handful of times. The J gene is TRBJ2-4, the V gene TRBV6-6; possibly TRBD1 or TRBD2 for D (5 bases each). The CDR3 length is 16 residues. V lost 6 bases, J lost 0 bases, and 15 bases lay in between. CDR1 is MNHNY, CDR2 SVGAGI, per germline (reference sequence). CDR3 in DNA: TGTGCCAGCAGGCAAGGGACGGGAAGAGCCAAAAACATTCAGTACTTC. Its translation: CASRQGTGRAKNIQYF.

The rearrangement links TRBV29-1 to TRBJ1-5, with D perhaps TRBD1 (6 bases). V was clipped by 4 bases and J by 5 bases, with 9 bases between them. The CDR3 is 12 amino acids. Germline lookup yields CDR1 SQVTM and CDR2 ANQGSEA. CDR3 DNA sequence: TGCAGCGTTGGACAGGAGGATCAGCCCCAGCATTTT. Protein: CSVGQEDQPQHF. Full variable domain (outside the CDR3, taken from reference TRBV29-1 and TRBJ1-5): SAVISQKPSRDICQRGTSLTIQCQVDSQVTMMFWYRQQPGQSLTLIATANQGSEATYESGFVIDKFPISRPNLTFSTLTVSNMSPEDSSIYLCSVGQEDQPQHFGDGTRLSIL.

The chain joins TRBV25-1 to TRBJ2-2; TRBD1 matches 9 bases. The trim removed 2 bases at V and 6 bases at J, leaving 7 bases unmatched. Per germline, CDR1 MGHDK and CDR2 SYGVNS. This CDR3 has 16 residues. CDR3 in amino acids: CASSEQTGGLAGELFF. CDR3 nucleotide sequence: TGTGCCAGCAGTGAACAGACAGGGGGATTGGCCGGGGAGCTGTTTTTT. Based on the CDR3 plus reference TRBV25-1 and TRBJ2-2, the full variable domain is EADIYQTPRYLVIGTGKKITLECSQTMGHDKMYWYQQDPGMELHLIHYSYGVNSTEKGDLSSESTVSRIRTEHFPLTLESARPSHTSQYLCASSEQTGGLAGELFFGEGSRLTVL.

This clone was detected once. This chain uses TRBV6-1 with TRBJ2-5; 11 bases align to TRBD2. Germline CDR1 reads MNHNS; CDR2 reads SASEGT. CDR3 length equals 15 residues. The J segment lost 5 bases and the V segment lost 8 bases, leaving 10 bases of the junction unmatched. CDR3 DNA sequence: TGTGCCAGCCGTGGGGCTAGCGGGAGGTTTGAGACCCAGTACTTC. Translation gives CASRGASGRFETQYF.

V usage is TRBV5-6 and J usage is TRBJ1-2; D is unresolved. Germline lookup yields CDR1 SGHDT and CDR2 YYEEEE. The CDR3 extends over 14 amino acids. V was shortened by 0 bases and J by 3 bases, with 9 bases between the two germline ends. CDR3 bases: TGTGCCAGCAGCTTGGGGGGAAACTACTATGGCTACACCTTC. Translating gives CASSLGGNYYGYTF.

The V and J genes are TRBV11-2 and TRBJ1-1; 8 bases line up with TRBD1. CDR3 size: 14 residues. Germline V gives CDR1 SGHAT, CDR2 FQNNGV. V lost 3 bases, J lost 11 bases, and 11 bases stayed unmatched. CDR3 in amino acids: CASSLISGTGLAFF. Written as DNA, the CDR3 is TGTGCCAGCAGCTTGATTTCCGGGACAGGCCTTGCTTTCTTT.

The chain has TRBV7-3 and TRBJ2-3; tentative D call: TRBD2 (5 bases). V was clipped by 5 bases and J by 1 base, with 10 bases between them. CDR1 is SGHTA, CDR2 FQGTGA, per germline. The CDR3 is 14 residues long. The CDR3 spells CASSPGLGTDTQYF. As DNA, the CDR3 is TGTGCCAGCAGCCCAGGACTCGGCACAGATACGCAGTATTTT.

This clone was recorded many times. V is TRBV30 and J is TRBJ2-1, with 13 bases matching TRBD2. The junction had 11 bases not matched to a gene; V was cut back by 3 bases and J by 12 bases. The germline V gene has CDR1 GTSNPN and CDR2 SVGIG (reference sequence). The CDR3 loop spans 15 amino acids. The CDR3 sequence: CAWSEGTSGTQRQFF. For the CDR3, the DNA is TGTGCCTGGAGCGAAGGGACTAGCGGGACCCAGAGGCAGTTCTTC.

The rearrangement joins TRBV6-5 to TRBJ2-1; 10 nucleotides match TRBD1. Germline V CDR1 and CDR2: MNHEY, SVGAGI. The junction had 5 bases not matched to a gene; V was cut back by 6 bases and J by 3 bases. The CDR3 totals 15 residues. CDR3 region: CASSSGTGVYNEQFF. The CDR3 region has the DNA TGTGCCAGCAGCTCCGGGACAGGGGTCTACAATGAGCAGTTCTTC.

This sequence joins TRBV18 and TRBJ1-1; D is ambiguous. The CDR3 has 13 residues. V lost 5 bases to trimming and J lost 0 bases, with 7 bases between them. Germline values: CDR1 KGHSH, CDR2 LQKENI. In DNA form, the CDR3 reads TGTGCCAGCTCATTCGGGCTGAACACTGAAGCTTTCTTT. Amino acid sequence: CASSFGLNTEAFF.

The chain recombines TRBV5-8 with TRBJ2-3, with D tentatively TRBD2 (6 bases). Germline CDR1 reads SGHTS; CDR2 reads YDEGEE. The CDR3 length is 14 residues. V lost 0 bases and J 4 bases, leaving 9 bases between the germline ends. The CDR3, as DNA: TGTGCCAGCAGCTTGGGAAGGAGGGCAGATACGCAGTATTTT. This encodes CASSLGRRADTQYF.

This chain uses TRBV4-2 with TRBJ2-3; no reliable D call. With 4 bases removed from V and 3 bases from J, the gap between germline ends came to 2 bases. The CDR3 contains 11 residues. CDR1 and CDR2 from the germline V gene are LGHNA and YNFKEQ. CDR3 residues: CASSLTDTQYF. The CDR3 DNA reads TGTGCCAGCAGCCTGACAGATACGCAGTATTTT.

As to this clone: The sample has other DNA sequences that encode this CDR3 too. This chain links TRBV7-2 with TRBJ2-7, with D possibly matching TRBD2 (5 bases). The V end lost 1 base, the J end lost 1 base, and 8 bases lay between the germline ends. Germline CDR1 and CDR2: SGHTA and FQGNSA. The CDR3 length is 14 residues. CDR3 in DNA: TGTGCCAGCAGCTTAGGCCGGGGATCCTACGAGCAGTACTTC. This gives the protein CASSLGRGSYEQYF.

This clone was counted a single time. This rearrangement joins TRBV19 to TRBJ2-1; TRBD1 matches 8 bases. From germline, CDR1 is LNHDA and CDR2 SQIVND (reference sequence). This CDR3 has 14 residues. J was trimmed by 7 bases and V by 7 bases; bases with no gene match: 9. The CDR3 region is CASTQGAGRNEQFF. The DNA for the CDR3 is TGTGCCAGTACCCAGGGGGCGGGGCGGAATGAGCAGTTCTTC.

The rearrangement joins TRBV9 to TRBJ1-1, with D unresolved. The germline V and J ends were trimmed by 0 bases and 6 bases, with 9 bases remaining between them. This CDR3 contains 13 residues. Germline V gene lookup returns CDR1 SGDLS and CDR2 YYNGEE. This CDR3 reads CASSVGAAAEAFF. The CDR3 DNA reads TGTGCCAGCAGCGTAGGAGCGGCGGCTGAAGCTTTCTTT.

The V gene is TRBV6-1, the J gene TRBJ1-5; D gene uncertain. Germline V gene sequence: CDR1 MNHNS, CDR2 SASEGT. The CDR3 has 15 amino acids. Trimming removed 10 bases at V and 4 bases at J, with 20 bases between. The CDR3 DNA is TGTGCCACCCTGGTTGACCTTTGGATGAATCAGCCCCAGCATTTT. Protein product: CATLVDLWMNQPQHF.

The V and J genes are TRBV7-2 and TRBJ2-7; no reliable D call. The CDR3 contains 14 residues. The germline V gene has CDR1 SGHTA and CDR2 FQGNSA. Trimming removed 2 bases at V and 3 bases at J, with 11 bases between. The CDR3 DNA is TGTGCCAGCAGCTTAACCTTGTCGGACTACGAGCAGTACTTC. Its translation is CASSLTLSDYEQYF.

The genes are TRBV4-2 and TRBJ2-1, with TRBD2 identical over 7 bases. The length of the CDR3 is 17 residues. Germline lookup yields CDR1 LGHNA and CDR2 YNFKEQ. V lost 0 bases and J lost 4; bases outside the gene matches: 9. The CDR3 sequence: CASSQDMVQRDYNEQFF. In DNA, the CDR3 is TGTGCCAGCAGCCAAGATATGGTCCAGCGGGATTACAATGAGCAGTTCTTC.

The gene calls are TRBV6-5 and TRBJ2-5; D is possibly TRBD1 (5 bases). The CDR3 consists of 12 residues. Looked up from germline, CDR1 is MNHEY and CDR2 is SVGAGI. Trimming removed 7 bases from V and 7 bases from J, with 13 bases in between. CDR3 sequence: CASNRPGGTQYF. DNA of the CDR3: TGTGCCAGCAACAGGCCTGGCGGGACCCAGTACTTC.

The chain employs TRBV5-5 and TRBJ1-3; D is possibly TRBD1 (6 bases). V dropped 5 bases and J dropped 7 bases, with 19 bases sitting between them. In germline, CDR1 is SGHKS, CDR2 YYEKEE (reference sequence). This CDR3 has 15 amino acids. The CDR3 DNA is TGTGCCAGCAGTTTTGAGGACAGCAGCGGGAACACCATATATTTT. This translates into CASSFEDSSGNTIYF.

CDR3 protein: CSVVSGRGGRGSTHTDTQYF. In DNA form, the CDR3 reads TGCAGCGTTGTATCCGGACGGGGCGGGAGAGGTAGCACACACACAGATACGCAGTATTTT. The gene calls are TRBV29-1 and TRBJ2-3, with TRBD2 identical over 7 bases. This CDR3 has 20 residues. Germline V gene lookup returns CDR1 SQVTM and CDR2 ANQGSEA. The J segment lost 2 bases and the V segment lost 4 bases, leaving 24 bases of the junction unmatched.